A selection of T cell receptor beta chains follows, all from one sample in a study of T cell changes during pregnancy in multiple sclerosis. Sequenced by immunoSEQ multiplex PCR; TCRdb stores in-frame clones only, minus some. The data hold under 25,000 clones, with about 88% observed a single time. The sample here was CD8+ T cells from peripheral blood mononuclear cells, taken after pregnancy. These receptors were obtained from a female donor with multiple sclerosis, enrolled in a pregnancy study. Both conserved end residues are part of each CDR3. The order of the fields is D gene, J gene, V gene, clone size, CDR3 DNA, CDR3 protein. D genes are given only for firm matches. A clone size is listed for some rows: how often the clone was seen (once, few, many), or a class if it is expanded.

d_gene: NA; j_gene: TRBJ2-7; v_gene: TRBV10-2; abundance: NA; CDR3nt: TGCGCCAGCAGTGAGTACTTCCCCCACGAGCAGTACTTC; CDR3aa: CASSEYFPHEQYF
d_gene: NA; j_gene: TRBJ2-1; v_gene: TRBV19; abundance: NA; CDR3nt: TGTGCCAGTAGTATAAGCTTCCGAGCCTACAATGAGCAGTTCTTC; CDR3aa: CASSISFRAYNEQFF
d_gene: NA; j_gene: TRBJ2-4; v_gene: TRBV27; abundance: NA; CDR3nt: TGTGCCAGCAGTTCGGGGGAGTATCTAGCCAAAAACATTCAGTACTTC; CDR3aa: CASSSGEYLAKNIQYF
d_gene: TRBD2; j_gene: TRBJ2-3; v_gene: TRBV5-4; abundance: NA; CDR3nt: TGTGCCAGCAGCTTTCCGGGACTAGCGGGAGGACCCCCCTCAGATACGCAGTATTTT; CDR3aa: CASSFPGLAGGPPSDTQYF
d_gene: TRBD2; j_gene: TRBJ2-1; v_gene: TRBV27; abundance: NA; CDR3nt: TGTGCCAGCAGTGTTTTGGGGGAGGGCTCCTACAATGAGCAGTTCTTC; CDR3aa: CASSVLGEGSYNEQFF
d_gene: NA; j_gene: TRBJ2-2; v_gene: TRBV29-1; abundance: NA; CDR3nt: TGCAGCGTTGTAAAATCGAACACCGGGGAGCTGTTTTTT; CDR3aa: CSVVKSNTGELFF
d_gene: TRBD1; j_gene: TRBJ1-1; v_gene: TRBV19; abundance: few; CDR3nt: TGTGCCAGTAGAGGGACAGGGGTAACTGAAGCTTTCTTT; CDR3aa: CASRGTGVTEAFF
d_gene: TRBD1; j_gene: TRBJ1-1; v_gene: TRBV6-6; abundance: NA; CDR3nt: TGTGCCAGCAGTTACGCTCCGGGACAGCTTGGTTTCTTT; CDR3aa: CASSYAPGQLGFF
d_gene: NA; j_gene: TRBJ1-6; v_gene: TRBV4-3; abundance: NA; CDR3nt: TGCGCCAGCAGCCACCGGACAGATTATAATTCACCCCTCCACTTT; CDR3aa: CASSHRTDYNSPLHF
d_gene: NA; j_gene: TRBJ1-2; v_gene: TRBV23-1; abundance: NA; CDR3nt: TGCGCCAGCAGTCGCTATGGGGGCGCGTATGGCTACACCTTC; CDR3aa: CASSRYGGAYGYTF
d_gene: NA; j_gene: TRBJ1-2; v_gene: TRBV29-1; abundance: NA; CDR3nt: TGCAGCGTTGAAGATCTCGGGAGCTATGGCTACACCTTC; CDR3aa: CSVEDLGSYGYTF
d_gene: NA; j_gene: TRBJ2-1; v_gene: TRBV9; abundance: NA; CDR3nt: TGTGCCAGCAGCGTAGCCCCTCCCAATGAGCAGTTCTTC; CDR3aa: CASSVAPPNEQFF
d_gene: NA; j_gene: TRBJ1-5; v_gene: TRBV30; abundance: NA; CDR3nt: TGTGCCTGGAGTGCACCGCGGGGATATCAGCCCCAGCATTTT; CDR3aa: CAWSAPRGYQPQHF
d_gene: TRBD2; j_gene: TRBJ2-1; v_gene: TRBV5-6; abundance: NA; CDR3nt: TGTGCCAGCAGCCCCCGACTAGCGGGGAGTAATGAGCAGTTCTTC; CDR3aa: CASSPRLAGSNEQFF
d_gene: TRBD2; j_gene: TRBJ2-7; v_gene: TRBV11-2; abundance: NA; CDR3nt: TGTGCCAGCAGCTTAGTGGCGGGAGGATCCTACGAGCAGTACTTC; CDR3aa: CASSLVAGGSYEQYF
d_gene: TRBD1; j_gene: TRBJ2-6; v_gene: TRBV6-4; abundance: NA; CDR3nt: TGTGCCAGCAGTGACGACAGGGGGGGCTCTGGGGCCAACGTCCTGACTTTC; CDR3aa: CASSDDRGGSGANVLTF
d_gene: NA; j_gene: TRBJ1-1; v_gene: TRBV5-4; abundance: NA; CDR3nt: TGTGCCAGCAGCTTGGGGGCGGGAATGAACACTGAAGCTTTCTTT; CDR3aa: CASSLGAGMNTEAFF
d_gene: TRBD2; j_gene: TRBJ2-1; v_gene: TRBV5-1; abundance: NA; CDR3nt: TGCGCCAGCAGCTTCGGGACTAGCGGATACAATGAGCAGTTCTTC; CDR3aa: CASSFGTSGYNEQFF
d_gene: TRBD1; j_gene: TRBJ2-7; v_gene: TRBV11-2; abundance: once; CDR3nt: TGTGCCAGCAGCTTTGGGACAGGGATTTACGAGCAGTACTTC; CDR3aa: CASSFGTGIYEQYF
d_gene: NA; j_gene: TRBJ1-1; v_gene: TRBV30; abundance: NA; CDR3nt: TGTGCCTGGAGCCCGGGCACTGAAGCTTTCTTT; CDR3aa: CAWSPGTEAFF
d_gene: NA; j_gene: TRBJ2-1; v_gene: TRBV13; abundance: NA; CDR3nt: TGTGCCAGCAGTCCCCCGAGCGACAATGAGCAGTTCTTC; CDR3aa: CASSPPSDNEQFF
d_gene: TRBD2; j_gene: TRBJ2-7; v_gene: TRBV6-5; abundance: NA; CDR3nt: TGTGCCAGCAGTTACTCGATAACTAGCGGGACCTACGAGCAGTACTTC; CDR3aa: CASSYSITSGTYEQYF
d_gene: TRBD1; j_gene: TRBJ1-1; v_gene: TRBV7-3; abundance: NA; CDR3nt: TGTGCCAGCCGCCTGACAGGGGGCATTACTGAAGCTTTCTTT; CDR3aa: CASRLTGGITEAFF
d_gene: NA; j_gene: TRBJ1-3; v_gene: TRBV5-1; abundance: NA; CDR3nt: TGCGCCAGCAGCCCATTCAGTGGAAACACCATATATTTT; CDR3aa: CASSPFSGNTIYF
d_gene: TRBD2; j_gene: TRBJ2-2; v_gene: TRBV5-6; abundance: NA; CDR3nt: TGTGCCAGCAGCTTGGGACTAGCGGTGACCGGGGAGCTGTTTTTT; CDR3aa: CASSLGLAVTGELFF
d_gene: TRBD1; j_gene: TRBJ2-2; v_gene: TRBV28; abundance: NA; CDR3nt: TGTGCCAGCAGCTGGGACAGGGACAACACCGGGGAGCTGTTTTTT; CDR3aa: CASSWDRDNTGELFF
d_gene: NA; j_gene: TRBJ1-1; v_gene: TRBV9; abundance: NA; CDR3nt: TGTGCCAGCAGCGTAGACGGGAGCACTGAAGCTTTCTTT; CDR3aa: CASSVDGSTEAFF